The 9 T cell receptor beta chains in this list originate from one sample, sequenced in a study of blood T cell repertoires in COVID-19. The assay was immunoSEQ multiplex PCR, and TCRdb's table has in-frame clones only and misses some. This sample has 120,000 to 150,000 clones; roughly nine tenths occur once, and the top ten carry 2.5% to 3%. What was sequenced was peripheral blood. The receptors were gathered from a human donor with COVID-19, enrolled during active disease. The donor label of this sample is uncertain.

In DNA, the CDR3 is TGTGCCAGCAGTTCTCCGGGAATCGGCACTGAAGCTTTCTTT. Its translation: CASSSPGIGTEAFF. The chain has TRBV6-5 and TRBJ1-1; no reliable D call. The ends were cut back, 4 bases at V and 4 bases at J, with 13 bases in the middle. The CDR3 runs to 14 residues. The germline V gene encodes CDR1 MNHEY and CDR2 SVGAGI.

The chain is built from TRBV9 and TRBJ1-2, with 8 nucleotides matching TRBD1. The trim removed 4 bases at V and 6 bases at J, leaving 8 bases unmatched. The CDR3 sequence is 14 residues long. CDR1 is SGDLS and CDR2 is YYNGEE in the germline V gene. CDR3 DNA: TGTGCCAGCAGCACAACCGCAGGGGGCGATGGCTACACCTTC. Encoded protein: CASSTTAGGDGYTF.

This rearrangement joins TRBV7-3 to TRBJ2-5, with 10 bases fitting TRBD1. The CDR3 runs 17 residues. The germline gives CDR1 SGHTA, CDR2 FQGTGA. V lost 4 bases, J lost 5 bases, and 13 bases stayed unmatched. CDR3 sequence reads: CASSSYWWTGGWETQYF. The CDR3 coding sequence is TGTGCCAGCAGCTCCTACTGGTGGACAGGGGGTTGGGAGACCCAGTACTTC.

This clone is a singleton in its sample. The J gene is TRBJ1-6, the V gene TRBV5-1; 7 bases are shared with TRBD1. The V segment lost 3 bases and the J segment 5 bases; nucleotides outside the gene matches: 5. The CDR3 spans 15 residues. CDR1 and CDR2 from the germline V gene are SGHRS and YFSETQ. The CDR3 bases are TGCGCCAGCAGCTCGCAGGGGGTGAATAATTCACCCCTCCACTTT. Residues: CASSSQGVNNSPLHF.

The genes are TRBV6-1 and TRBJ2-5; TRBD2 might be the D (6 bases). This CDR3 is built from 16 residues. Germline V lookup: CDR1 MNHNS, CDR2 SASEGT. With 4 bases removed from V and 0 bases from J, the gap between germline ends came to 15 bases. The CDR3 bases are TGTGCCAGCAGTGGTGATAGCGGCTGGTACCAAGAGACCCAGTACTTC. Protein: CASSGDSGWYQETQYF.

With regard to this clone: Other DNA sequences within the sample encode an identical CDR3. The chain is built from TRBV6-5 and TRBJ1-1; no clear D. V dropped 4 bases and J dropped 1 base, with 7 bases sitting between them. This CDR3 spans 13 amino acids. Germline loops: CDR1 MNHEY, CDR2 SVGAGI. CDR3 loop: CASSSRGNTEAFF. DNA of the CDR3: TGTGCCAGCAGTTCCCGGGGGAACACTGAAGCTTTCTTT.

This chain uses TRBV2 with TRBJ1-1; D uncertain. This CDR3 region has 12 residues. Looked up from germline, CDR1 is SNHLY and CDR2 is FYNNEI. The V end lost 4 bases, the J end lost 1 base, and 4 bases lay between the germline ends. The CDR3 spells CASSVQNTEAFF. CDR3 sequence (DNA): TGTGCCAGCAGTGTTCAGAACACTGAAGCTTTCTTT.

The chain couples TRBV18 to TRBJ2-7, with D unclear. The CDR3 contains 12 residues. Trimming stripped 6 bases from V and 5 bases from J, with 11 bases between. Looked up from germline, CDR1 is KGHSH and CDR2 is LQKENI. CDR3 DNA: TGTGCCAGCTCTCTTCTCCGGGACGAGCAGTACTTC. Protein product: CASSLLRDEQYF.

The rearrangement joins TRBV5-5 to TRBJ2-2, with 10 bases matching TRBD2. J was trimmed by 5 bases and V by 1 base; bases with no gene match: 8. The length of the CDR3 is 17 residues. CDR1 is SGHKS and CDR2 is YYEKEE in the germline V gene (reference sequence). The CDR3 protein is CASSLPSGGGGTGELFF. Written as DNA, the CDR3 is TGTGCCAGCAGCTTGCCTAGCGGGGGAGGGGGAACCGGGGAGCTGTTTTTT.